The source of this T cell receptor (beta chain) is a study of blood T cell repertoires in COVID-19. As for the study in general: Samples came from the United States, Italy and Spain, spanning acute and convalescent COVID-19. PBMCs, B-cell-depleted T cells, or T cells provided the cDNA or gDNA that made up the material.

Authors' data handling: Amplification of reference gene primers provided the estimated nucleated cell counts. Data came from immunoSEQ multiplex PCR; TCRdb stores just in-frame clones and leaves some out. The V and J calls and clone size come from that table; D and trimming were worked out from the DNA. The sample holds 130,000 to 150,000 clones, 88% seen once. The sequencing sample was made of peripheral blood. This receptor was taken from a human donor in a cohort sampled during active COVID-19.

The CDR3: CASISWQGAHGELFF. CDR3 nucleotide sequence: TGTGCCAGCATAAGTTGGCAGGGGGCCCACGGGGAGCTGTTTTTT. The rearrangement joins TRBV6-5 to TRBJ2-2, with TRBD1 matching 8 bases. The CDR3 consists of 15 residues. Trimming at V came to 7 bases and at J to 7 bases, leaving 11 bases not matched to a gene. Germline CDR1 MNHEY, CDR2 SVGAGI.